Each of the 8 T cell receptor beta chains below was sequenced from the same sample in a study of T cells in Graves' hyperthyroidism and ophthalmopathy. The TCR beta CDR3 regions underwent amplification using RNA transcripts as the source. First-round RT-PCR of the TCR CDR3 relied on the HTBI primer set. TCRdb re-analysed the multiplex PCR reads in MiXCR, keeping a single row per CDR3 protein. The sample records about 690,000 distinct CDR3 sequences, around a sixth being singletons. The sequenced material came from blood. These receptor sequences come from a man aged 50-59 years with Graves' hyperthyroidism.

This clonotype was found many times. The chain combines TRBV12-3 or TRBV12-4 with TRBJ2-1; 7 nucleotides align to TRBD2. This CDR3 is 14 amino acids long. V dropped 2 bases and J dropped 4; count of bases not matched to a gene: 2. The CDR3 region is CASSLSSGYNEQFF. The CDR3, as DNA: TGTGCCAGCAGTTTATCTAGCGGTTACAATGAGCAGTTCTTC.

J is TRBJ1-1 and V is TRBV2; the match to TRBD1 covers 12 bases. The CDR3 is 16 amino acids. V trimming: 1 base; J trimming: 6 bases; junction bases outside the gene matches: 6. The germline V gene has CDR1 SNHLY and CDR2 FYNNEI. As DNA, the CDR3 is TGTGCCAGCAGTGAAGGGGACAGGGGGCGAATGTCTGAAGCTTTCTTT. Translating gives CASSEGDRGRMSEAFF.

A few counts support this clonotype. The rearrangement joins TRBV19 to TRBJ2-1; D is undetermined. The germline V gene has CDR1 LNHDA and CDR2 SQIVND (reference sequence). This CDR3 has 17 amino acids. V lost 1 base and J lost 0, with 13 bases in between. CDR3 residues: CASSIGSPFSSYNEQFF. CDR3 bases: TGTGCCAGTAGTATAGGTTCCCCCTTCAGCTCCTACAATGAGCAGTTCTTC.

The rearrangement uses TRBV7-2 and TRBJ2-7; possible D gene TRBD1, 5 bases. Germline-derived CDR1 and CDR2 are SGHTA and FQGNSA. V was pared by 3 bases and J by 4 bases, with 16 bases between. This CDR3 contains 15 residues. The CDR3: CASSLNQGGLYEQYF. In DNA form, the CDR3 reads TGTGCCAGCAGCTTGAATCAGGGCGGTCTATACGAGCAGTACTTC.

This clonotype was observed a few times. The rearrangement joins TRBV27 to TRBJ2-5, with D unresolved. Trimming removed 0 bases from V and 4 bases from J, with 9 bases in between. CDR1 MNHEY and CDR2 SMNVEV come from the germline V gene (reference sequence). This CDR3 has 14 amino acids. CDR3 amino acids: CASSLSIRRETQYF. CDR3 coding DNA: TGTGCCAGCAGTTTATCGATTAGACGAGAGACCCAGTACTTC.

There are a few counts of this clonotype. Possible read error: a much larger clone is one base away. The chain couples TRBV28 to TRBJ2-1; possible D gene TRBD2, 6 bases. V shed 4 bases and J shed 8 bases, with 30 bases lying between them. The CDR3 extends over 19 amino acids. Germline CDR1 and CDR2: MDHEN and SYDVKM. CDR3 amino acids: CASSSSWISGVPKFDEQFF. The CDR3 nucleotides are TGTGCCAGCAGTTCCTCATGGATCTCGGGGGTCCCCAAGTTCGATGAGCAGTTCTTC.

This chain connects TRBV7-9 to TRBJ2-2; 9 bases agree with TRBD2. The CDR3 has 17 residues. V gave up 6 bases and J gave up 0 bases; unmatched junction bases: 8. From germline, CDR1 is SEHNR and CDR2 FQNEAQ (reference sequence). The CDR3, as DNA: TGTGCCAGCAGACTGGGACTAGCAGACGCGAACACCGGGGAGCTGTTTTTT. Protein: CASRLGLADANTGELFF.

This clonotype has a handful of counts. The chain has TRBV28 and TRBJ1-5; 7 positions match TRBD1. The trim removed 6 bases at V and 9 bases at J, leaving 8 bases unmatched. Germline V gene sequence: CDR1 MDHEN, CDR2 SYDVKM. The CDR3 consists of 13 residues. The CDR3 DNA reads TGTGCCAGCAGCAGGACAGGCCTCCCGCCCCAGCATTTT. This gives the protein CASSRTGLPPQHF.